This TCR beta chain was sequenced for a study of low-dose radiotherapy and immunotherapy resistance in tumors (dated 2022 in TCRdb). Looking at the study overall: Cohort 1 received 0.5 Gy per fraction every 2 weeks, with a prescribed total PTV dose of 6.5 Gy. Cohort 2 received 1 Gy per fraction every two weeks, with a total of 13 Gy over 26 weeks. Patients were given nivolumab as a 240 mg flat dose every two weeks and ipilimumab at 1 mg/kg every six weeks, with both drugs delivered intravenously. Cyclophosphamide 200 mg/m2 was given intravenously every two weeks, one day before each radiation and immunotherapy administration. Starting on cycle 1 day 1, patients took 300 mg of aspirin by mouth once a day for four cycles. No randomization into treatment groups was done for the people taking part in the trial. The translational analysis covered eight patients: three from the first dose cohort and the first five from the second dose cohort.

The sample holds many counts of this clonotype. The antigen it binds to is not known. Base qualities are not at hand, and no much larger clone is one base apart. V loses 5 bases, J loses 7 bases, and the germline ends lie 14 bases apart. Counted from cysteine to phenylalanine, this CDR3 has 13 amino acids. The sequence is cut down to CDR3 DNA, 39 bases in frame from base 1. CDR1 and CDR2, looked up from the germline V gene (reference sequence), are SEHNR and FQNEAQ. Instrument on record: Illumina HiSeq 2500. To make first-strand cDNA, Superscript III was used along with a set of TRAV- and TRBV-specific primers so that both the TCRalpha and TCRbeta chains were covered. A roughly 19-cycle PCR with Phusion amplified the TCRs, pairing a constant-region primer with the adapter that was attached to the V primers. The isolated mRNA was amplified using the MessageAmp II aRNA Amplification Kit, with in vitro transcription performed for less than 20 hours at 37 degrees C. The Dynabeads mRNA DIRECT Purification Kit was used to isolate mRNA for TCR sequencing. Indexed Illumina adapters were added in a second roughly 25-cycle Phusion PCR, and the resulting products were purified with AMPure XP beads. The authors' analysis ran thus. Using custom Perl scripts, TCR sequences encoding the same protein were pooled, out-of-frame sequences were removed, and the abundance of each clonotype was computed. Any TCR sequence supported by only a single read was excluded from analysis. Shannon entropy, Gini index, clonality, richness, and the frequency of TCRs shared between repertoires were included as repertoire metrics. TCRdb reprocessed the public reads (quality trimming at Q25 with fastp, clone calling with MiXCR) and kept in-frame beta chains. Rows with one shared CDR3 protein collapse into an entry with the most common genes and DNA. None of the V and J calls come from the authors' own analysis; TCRdb made them. The sample records around 100,000 distinct CDR3 sequences, around 21% of which are singletons. The ten biggest clones cover about 4% of the sample.

This specimen's time point label, per the study, means: after trial treatment. This sample's treatment or condition label indicates: LDRT plus nivolumab, ipilimumab, low-dose cyclophosphamide and aspirin (RACIN trial). Donors were enrolled in RACIN, a single-arm phase I dose-escalation trial combining nivolumab, ipilimumab, aspirin, low-dose cyclophosphamide and low-dose radiotherapy. Eligible patients had advanced, TIL-negative solid tumors. The V and J genes are TRBV7-9 and TRBJ1-1; no D gene can be assigned with confidence. Material: PBMCs, obtained after low-dose radiotherapy plus immunotherapy. This TCR was recovered from a male donor with prostate cancer. The DNA sequence is TGTGCCAGCAGCCCCGGCTCGACCGGTGAAGCTTTCTTT. Its translation reads: CASSPGSTGEAFF.